The clone carrying this TCR beta chain was seen just once. This specimen comes from a study of blood T cell repertoires in COVID-19. Study information: COVID-19 samples from acute and convalescent phases originated in the United States, Italy and Spain.

Seattle's enrolled individuals joined amid active infection and were then monitored longitudinally. Authors' analysis steps: Reference gene primer amplification gave nucleated cell count estimates. Here immunoSEQ multiplex PCR was the method, and the copy in TCRdb shows in-frame clones only, minus some. V, J and clone size reflect that table, while D and trimming were determined from the DNA. The sample holds some 350,000 clones, around 90% seen once. The CDR3 is 13 amino acids. Germline V CDR1 and CDR2: MNHEY, SVGAGI. Trimming removed 2 bases from V and 7 bases from J; junction bases left unmatched: 4.

The receptor was derived from a woman in her 30s with COVID-19, enrolled during active disease. Material: peripheral blood. The chain couples TRBV6-5 to TRBJ2-7, with 8 bases lining up with TRBD1. The CDR3 sequence is CASSYVTGDEQYF. In nucleotides, the CDR3 is TGTGCCAGCAGTTACGTGACAGGGGATGAGCAGTACTTC.